Only one count was recorded for the clone carrying this T cell receptor beta chain. The sample comes from a study of blood T cell repertoires in COVID-19. Study-level background: Samples taken during acute and convalescent COVID-19 were collected in the United States, Italy and Spain.

In the authors' methods: Reference gene primers were amplified, and this amplification served to estimate nucleated cell counts. Assay used: immunoSEQ multiplex PCR; TCRdb lists only in-frame clones, some missing. The V and J calls and the clone size are those of that table, but D and trimming were determined from the DNA. The sample lists 200,000 or so clones; roughly 81% were seen once. Germline CDR1 reads GTSNPN; CDR2 reads SVGIG (reference sequence). This CDR3 has 13 residues. Deletions cut 2 bases from V and 2 bases from J, with 10 bases between. Material for sequencing was peripheral blood. This sequence was found in a man over 45 who had recovered from COVID-19. The chain recombines TRBV30 with TRBJ2-7, with D unresolved. CDR3 sequence reads: CAWSISQAYEQYF. In DNA, the CDR3 is TGTGCCTGGAGTATTAGCCAAGCCTACGAGCAGTACTTC.